The clone carrying this TCR beta chain showed up many times. These data belong to a study of regulatory T cells in long-lasting Graves disease. CDR1 and CDR2 from the germline V gene are KGHSH and LQKENI. This CDR3 comprises 19 residues. Trimming took off 0 bases at V and 6 bases at J, with 26 bases between the two ends. HTBI primers from iRepertoire and Arm-PCR of CDR3 regions yielded the TCR beta libraries. A single record per CDR3 protein comes from TCRdb applying MiXCR to the multiplex PCR reads. The sample contains more than 350,000 distinct CDR3 sequences, under 15% of which appear only once. Time point described: newly diagnosed GD, antithyroid drugs for less than 3 months. Isolated PBMC RNA provided the starting material for the TCR library. These records were also assigned to another study, of T cells in Graves' hyperthyroidism and ophthalmopathy. This second study notes: The HTBI set primed first-round TCR CDR3 RT-PCR.

This sequence originates from a woman aged 25 to 39 with Graves disease. This chain joins TRBV18 and TRBJ1-1; D might be TRBD1 (6 bases). The sample was peripheral blood mononuclear cells (PBMCs), taken at new diagnosis, from a patient treated with antithyroid drugs. This CDR3 reads CASSPPTGYGGRTTPEAFF. CDR3 nucleotides: TGTGCCAGCTCACCACCAACAGGGTACGGGGGTCGCACCACACCTGAAGCTTTCTTT.